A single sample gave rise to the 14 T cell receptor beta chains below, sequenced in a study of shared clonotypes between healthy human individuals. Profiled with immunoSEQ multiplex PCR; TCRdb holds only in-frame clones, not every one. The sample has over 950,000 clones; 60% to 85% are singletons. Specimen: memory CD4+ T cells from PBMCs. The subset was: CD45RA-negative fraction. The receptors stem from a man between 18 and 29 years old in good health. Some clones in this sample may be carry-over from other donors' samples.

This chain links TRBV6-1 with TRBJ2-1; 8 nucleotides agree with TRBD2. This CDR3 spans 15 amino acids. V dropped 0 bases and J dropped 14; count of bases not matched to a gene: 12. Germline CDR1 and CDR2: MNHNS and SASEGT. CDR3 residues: CASSEAGLARRPEFF. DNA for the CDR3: TGTGCCAGCAGTGAAGCCGGACTAGCTCGGAGACCCGAGTTCTTC.

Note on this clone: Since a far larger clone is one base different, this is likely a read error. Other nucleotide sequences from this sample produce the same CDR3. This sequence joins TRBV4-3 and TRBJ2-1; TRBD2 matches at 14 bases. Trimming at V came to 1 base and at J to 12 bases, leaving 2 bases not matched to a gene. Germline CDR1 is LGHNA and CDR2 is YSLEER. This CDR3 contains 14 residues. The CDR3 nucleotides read TGCGCCAGCAGCCAAGGACTAGCGGGAGGGGGGCAGTTCTTC. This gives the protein CASSQGLAGGGQFF.

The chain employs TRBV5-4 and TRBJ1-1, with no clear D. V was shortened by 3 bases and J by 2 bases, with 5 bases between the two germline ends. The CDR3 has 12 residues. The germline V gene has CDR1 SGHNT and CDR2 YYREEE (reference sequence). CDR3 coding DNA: TGTGCCAGCAGCTCAGTAAACACTGAAGCTTTCTTT. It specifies CASSSVNTEAFF.

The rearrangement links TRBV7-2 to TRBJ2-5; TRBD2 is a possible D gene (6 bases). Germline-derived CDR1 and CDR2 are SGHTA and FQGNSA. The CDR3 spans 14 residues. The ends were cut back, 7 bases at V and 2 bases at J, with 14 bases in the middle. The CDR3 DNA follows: TGTGCCAGCAAGAGAGGGACTCATCAAGAGACCCAGTACTTC. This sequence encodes CASKRGTHQETQYF.

CDR3 region: CASTGTRGRLKNTEAFF. In nucleotides, the CDR3 is TGTGCCAGCACCGGGACGAGGGGGCGACTCAAGAACACTGAAGCTTTCTTT. This chain connects TRBV5-8 to TRBJ1-1; 7 bases line up with TRBD1. J was trimmed by 1 base and V by 6 bases; bases with no gene match: 15. From germline, CDR1 is SGHTS and CDR2 YDEGEE. CDR3 length: 17 amino acids.

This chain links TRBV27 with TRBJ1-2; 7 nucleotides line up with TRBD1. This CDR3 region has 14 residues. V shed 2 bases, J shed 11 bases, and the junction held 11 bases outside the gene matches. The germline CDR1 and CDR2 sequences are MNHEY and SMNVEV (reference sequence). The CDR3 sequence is CASSLEGGMGGYTF. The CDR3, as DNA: TGTGCCAGCAGTTTAGAAGGGGGCATGGGGGGTTACACCTTC.

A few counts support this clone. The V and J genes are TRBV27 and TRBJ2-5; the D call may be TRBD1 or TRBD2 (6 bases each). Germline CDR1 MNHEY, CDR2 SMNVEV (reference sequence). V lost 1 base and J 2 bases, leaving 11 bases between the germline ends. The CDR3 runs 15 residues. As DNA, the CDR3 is TGTGCCAGCAGTTTATGGGGGGCGCAACAAGAGACCCAGTACTTC. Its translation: CASSLWGAQQETQYF.

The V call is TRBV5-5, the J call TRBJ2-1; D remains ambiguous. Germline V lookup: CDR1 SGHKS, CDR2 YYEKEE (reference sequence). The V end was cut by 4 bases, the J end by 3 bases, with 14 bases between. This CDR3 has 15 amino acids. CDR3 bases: TGTGCCAGCAGCCTAGGTGGGAACAACTACAATGAGCAGTTCTTC. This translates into CASSLGGNNYNEQFF.

The CDR3 protein is CASTSPGVTYEQYF. The CDR3, as DNA: TGTGCCAGCACCTCGCCGGGGGTAACCTACGAGCAGTACTTC. The gene calls are TRBV6-6 and TRBJ2-7; possibly TRBD2 for D (6 bases). The CDR3 has 14 amino acids. V lost 7 bases to trimming and J lost 2 bases, with 15 bases between them. Looked up from germline, CDR1 is MNHNY and CDR2 is SVGAGI (reference sequence).

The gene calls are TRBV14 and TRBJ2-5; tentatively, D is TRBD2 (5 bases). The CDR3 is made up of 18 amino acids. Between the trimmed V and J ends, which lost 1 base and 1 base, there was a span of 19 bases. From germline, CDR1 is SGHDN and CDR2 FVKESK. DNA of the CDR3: TGTGCCAGCAGCCAAGGAGGGTTCGTTACCCACGCCCAAGAGACCCAGTACTTC. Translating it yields CASSQGGFVTHAQETQYF.

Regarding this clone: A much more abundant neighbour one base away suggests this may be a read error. CDR3 coding DNA: TGCGCCAGCAGCTTGGGCAGTTTTAGCACAGATACGCAGTATTTT. This gives the protein CASSLGSFSTDTQYF. The rearrangement links TRBV5-1 to TRBJ2-3, with unresolved D. Germline assignment: CDR1 SGHRS and CDR2 YFSETQ. V lost 0 bases and J 0 bases, leaving 8 bases between the germline ends. This CDR3 has 15 residues.

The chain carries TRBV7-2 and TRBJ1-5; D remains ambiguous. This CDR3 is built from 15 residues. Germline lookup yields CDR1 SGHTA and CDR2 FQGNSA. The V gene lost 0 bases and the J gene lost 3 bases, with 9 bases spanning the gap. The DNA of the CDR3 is TGTGCCAGCAGCTTAGCGGGTTCTCTCAATCAGCCCCAGCATTTT. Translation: CASSLAGSLNQPQHF.

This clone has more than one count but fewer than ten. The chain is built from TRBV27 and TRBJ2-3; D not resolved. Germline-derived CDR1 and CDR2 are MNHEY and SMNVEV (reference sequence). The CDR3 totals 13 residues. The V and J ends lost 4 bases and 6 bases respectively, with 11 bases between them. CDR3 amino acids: CASSSVPWDTQYF. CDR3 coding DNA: TGTGCCAGCAGTTCGGTCCCCTGGGATACGCAGTATTTT.

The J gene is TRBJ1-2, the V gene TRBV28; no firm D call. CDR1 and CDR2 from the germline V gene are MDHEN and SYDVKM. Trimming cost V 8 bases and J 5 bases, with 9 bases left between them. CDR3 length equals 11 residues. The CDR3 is CASGDRYGYTF. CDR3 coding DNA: TGTGCCAGCGGAGACCGGTATGGCTACACCTTC.